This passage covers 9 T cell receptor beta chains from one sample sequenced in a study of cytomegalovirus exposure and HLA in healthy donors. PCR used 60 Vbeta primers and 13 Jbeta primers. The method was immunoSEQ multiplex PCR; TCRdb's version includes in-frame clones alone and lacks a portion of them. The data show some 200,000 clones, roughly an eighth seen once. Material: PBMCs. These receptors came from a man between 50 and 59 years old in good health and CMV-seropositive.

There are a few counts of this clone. The CDR3 nucleotides are TGTGCCAGCAGGATGCGGTTGGACAGGCTCGATTCACCCCTCCACTTT. The encoded protein is CASRMRLDRLDSPLHF. The chain has TRBV5-6 and TRBJ1-6; 7 bases are shared with TRBD1. Per the germline V gene, CDR1 is SGHDT and CDR2 is YYEEEE. The CDR3 consists of 16 residues. V trimming: 5 bases; J trimming: 8 bases; junction bases outside the gene matches: 13.

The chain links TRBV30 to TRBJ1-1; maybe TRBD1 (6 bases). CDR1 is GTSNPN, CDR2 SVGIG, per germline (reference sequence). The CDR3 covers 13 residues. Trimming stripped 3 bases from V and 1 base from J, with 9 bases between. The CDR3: CAWRAGENTEAFF. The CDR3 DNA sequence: TGTGCCTGGAGGGCAGGGGAGAACACTGAAGCTTTCTTT.

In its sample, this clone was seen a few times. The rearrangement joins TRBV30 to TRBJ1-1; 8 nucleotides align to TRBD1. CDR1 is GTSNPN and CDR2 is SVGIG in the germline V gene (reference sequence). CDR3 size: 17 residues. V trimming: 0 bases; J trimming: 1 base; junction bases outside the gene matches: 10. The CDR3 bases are TGTGCCTGGAGTGTACCAGGACAGGGCGGTGCGAACACTGAAGCTTTCTTT. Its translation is CAWSVPGQGGANTEAFF.

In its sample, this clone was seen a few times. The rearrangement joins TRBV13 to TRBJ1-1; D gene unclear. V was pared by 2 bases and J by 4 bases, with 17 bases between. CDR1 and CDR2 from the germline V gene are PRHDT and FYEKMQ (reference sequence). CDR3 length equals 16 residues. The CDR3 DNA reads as TGTGCCAGCAGCTTACCCATCCCTGGGCGAAGCACTGAAGCTTTCTTT. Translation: CASSLPIPGRSTEAFF.

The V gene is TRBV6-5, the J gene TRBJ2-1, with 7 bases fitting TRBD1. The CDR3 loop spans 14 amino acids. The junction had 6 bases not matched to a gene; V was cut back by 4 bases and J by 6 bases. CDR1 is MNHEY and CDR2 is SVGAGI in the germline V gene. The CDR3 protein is CASSSLGQANEQFF. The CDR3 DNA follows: TGTGCCAGCAGTTCCCTTGGACAGGCCAATGAGCAGTTCTTC.

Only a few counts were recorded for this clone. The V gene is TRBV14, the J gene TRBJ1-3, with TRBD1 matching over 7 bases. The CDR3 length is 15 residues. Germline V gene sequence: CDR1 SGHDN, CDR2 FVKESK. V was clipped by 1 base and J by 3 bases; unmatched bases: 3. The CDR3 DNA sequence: TGTGCCAGCAGCCAAGGCAGGACAGGTGGAAACACCATATATTTT. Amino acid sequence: CASSQGRTGGNTIYF.

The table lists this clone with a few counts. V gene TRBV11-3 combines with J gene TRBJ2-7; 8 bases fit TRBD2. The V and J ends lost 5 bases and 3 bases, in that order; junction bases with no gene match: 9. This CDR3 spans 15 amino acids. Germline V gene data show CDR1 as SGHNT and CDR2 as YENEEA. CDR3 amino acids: CASSRASGGIYEQYF. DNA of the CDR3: TGTGCCAGCAGCCGGGCGAGCGGGGGTATCTACGAGCAGTACTTC.

This CDR3 reads CASSLPGVIPNEKLFF. CDR3 coding DNA: TGTGCCAGCAGCTTACCAGGGGTGATTCCTAATGAAAAACTGTTTTTT. The chain couples TRBV2 to TRBJ1-4, with D tentatively TRBD1 (6 bases). Trimming removed 6 bases from V and 3 bases from J, with 17 bases in between. Germline-derived CDR1 and CDR2 are SNHLY and FYNNEI. The CDR3 totals 16 residues.

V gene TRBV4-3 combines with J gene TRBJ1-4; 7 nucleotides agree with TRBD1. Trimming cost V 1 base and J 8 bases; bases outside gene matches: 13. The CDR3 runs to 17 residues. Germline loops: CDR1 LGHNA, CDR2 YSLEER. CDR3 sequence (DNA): TGCGCCAGCAGCCAAGGGGTAAGACAGGGCTATGAGGAAAAACTGTTTTTT. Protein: CASSQGVRQGYEEKLFF.